The rows below give T cell receptor beta chains drawn from one sample of a study of early T cells in non-severe SARS-CoV-2 infection. TCRdb used MiXCR to reprocess the 5' RACE reads, holding one entry per CDR3 protein. The repertoire holds 59,000 or so distinct CDR3 sequences, 10% to 15% seen once, with around 1.4% in the top ten. Here the sequenced sample was whole blood, taken at baseline. The source is an adult who was a healthcare worker with PCR-confirmed SARS-CoV-2 infection or an uninfected control (not recorded which). The conserved cysteine and the conserved F or W are not part of the CDR3 here. Expanded clones are given a class, and other clones once, few, many or no size at all.

clone size	V gene	CDR3 protein
few	TRBV5-8	ASTIGYRVNTGELF
few	TRBV28	ASSLRRGGADEQF
NA	TRBV19	ASSILWGAKNIQY
NA	TRBV5-4	ASSSPEGSPLH
few	TRBV30	ASEAANEQF
NA	TRBV6-6	ASRPGPETYEQY
NA	TRBV20-1	SVPYVGDTQY
NA	TRBV27	ASSFGQGEGKLF
few	TRBV4-2	ASSLLVEGNTEAF
few	TRBV6-2/TRBV6-3	ASKARWDGELF
many	TRBV7-2	ASSLGGQRYGAF
few	TRBV20-1	SARDPGVGYEQY
many	TRBV2	ASSEYSNQPQH
few	TRBV12-3/TRBV12-4	ASSDRDRDSYEQY
few	TRBV5-5	ASSLVGSGRFDTQY
medium-sized	TRBV7-6	ASSLRGGTGGNEQF
few	TRBV20-1	SARVPSRDQPQH
few	TRBV6-4	ASSTDLTTDTQY
NA	TRBV4-3	ASSQATGANTEAF
few	TRBV7-8	ASSRGLLAF
NA	TRBV28	ASSQPGGTGDQPQH
many	TRBV9	ASSVGGYSNQPQH
NA	TRBV7-2	ASSFMDRDTQY
few	TRBV20-1	SARVGGQGSPLH
many	TRBV7-6	ASHPVAGGTEAF
many	TRBV7-2	ASSPGQGRVEQY
many	TRBV2	ASRLDRRNTGELF
few	TRBV10-2	ASSDIQGTDYEQY
many	TRBV19	ASSIVSGALAIQY
NA	TRBV7-9	ASSWGTTNTGELF
NA	TRBV6-2/TRBV6-3	ASREWDTQY
few	TRBV19	ASSIRDMEQETQY
few	TRBV7-8	ASSSRGTGYT
NA	TRBV6-2/TRBV6-3	AIGRASGNYEQY
NA	TRBV4-3	ASSLLSGQSYEQY
many	TRBV6-2/TRBV6-3	ASSYSLAGADTQY
few	TRBV20-1	SGQENTGELF
NA	TRBV19	ASSTTPPGGGASKNIQY
NA	TRBV5-1	ASSLGLAENIQY
few	TRBV27	ASSLTSYSNQPQH
few	TRBV14	ASSIIAGVSEQF
many	TRBV6-2/TRBV6-3	ATGQGNYEQY
few	TRBV12-3/TRBV12-4	ASRRTGSGGYT